This entry features one T cell receptor beta chain sequence. Per the germline V gene, CDR1 is SGHRS and CDR2 is YFSETQ. V lost 4 bases to trimming and J lost 8 bases; unmatched junction nucleotides: 9. The CDR3 sequence is 15 residues long. This sample was included in a study of blood T cell repertoires in COVID-19. In the original analysis: Amplification of reference gene primers was used by the study to estimate nucleated cell counts. Sequencing used immunoSEQ multiplex PCR; TCRdb keeps in-frame clones, though not all of them. D and trimming were read from the DNA, whereas the V and J calls and clone size are those reported in that table. The table has 35,000 to 50,000 clones, more than 75% seen once; the top ten hold approximately 5%.

Sequencing was carried out using peripheral blood. This receptor was identified in a human donor in a cohort sampled during active COVID-19. The gene calls are TRBV5-1 and TRBJ2-1, with TRBD2 matching 10 bases. The CDR3 DNA follows: TGCGCCAGCAGCACCAGTTATCTAGCGGGGGATGAGCAGTTCTTC. This gives the protein CASSTSYLAGDEQFF.